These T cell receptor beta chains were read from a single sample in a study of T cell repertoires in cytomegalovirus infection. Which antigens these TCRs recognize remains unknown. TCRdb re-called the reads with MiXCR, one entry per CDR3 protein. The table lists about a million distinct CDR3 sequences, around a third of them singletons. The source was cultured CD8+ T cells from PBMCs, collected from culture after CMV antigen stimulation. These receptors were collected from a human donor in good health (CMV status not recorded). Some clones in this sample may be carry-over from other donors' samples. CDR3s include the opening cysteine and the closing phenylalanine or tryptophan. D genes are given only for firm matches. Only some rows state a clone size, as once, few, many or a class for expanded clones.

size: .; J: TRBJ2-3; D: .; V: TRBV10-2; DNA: TGCGCCAGCAGTGATCCGGTAGAGGGCACAGATACGCAGTATTTT; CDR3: CASSDPVEGTDTQYF
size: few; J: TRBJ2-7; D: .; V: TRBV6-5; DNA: TGTGCCAGCAGTTACTCGGCGGGGATGAACGAGCAGTACTTC; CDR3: CASSYSAGMNEQYF
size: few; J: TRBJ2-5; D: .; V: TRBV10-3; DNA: TGTGCCATCAGTGAGACACAGGCATCCCAAGAGACCCAGTACTTC; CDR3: CAISETQASQETQYF
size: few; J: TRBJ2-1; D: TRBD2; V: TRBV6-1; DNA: TGTGCCAGCAGTGAAGGACTAGCGGGGGCCTTTGAGCAGTTCTTC; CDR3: CASSEGLAGAFEQFF
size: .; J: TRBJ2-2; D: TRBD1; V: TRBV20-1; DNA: TGCAGTGCTAGAGTCTACCGGGACAGCAACACCGGGGAGCTGTTTTTT; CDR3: CSARVYRDSNTGELFF
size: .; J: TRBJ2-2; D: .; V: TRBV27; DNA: TGTGCCAGCAGGGACGTATACACCGGGGAGCTGTTTTTT; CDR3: CASRDVYTGELFF
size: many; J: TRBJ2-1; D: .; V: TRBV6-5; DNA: TGTGCCAGCAGTTACGGGCAGATAGCGAGCTCCTACAATGAGCAGTTCTTC; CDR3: CASSYGQIASSYNEQFF
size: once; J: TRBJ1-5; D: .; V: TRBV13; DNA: TGTGCCAGCAGCTCCCGTCGAAGGGGGGAGCCCCAGCATTTT; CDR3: CASSSRRRGEPQHF
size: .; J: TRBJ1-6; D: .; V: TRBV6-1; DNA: TGTGCCAGCAGTGAAGGGCCAGGGTTACATTCACCCCTCCACTTT; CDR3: CASSEGPGLHSPLHF
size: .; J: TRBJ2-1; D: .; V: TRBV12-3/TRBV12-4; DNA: TGTGCCAGCAGTTTATTCCCCGGGATCTACAATGAGCAGTTCTTC; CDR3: CASSLFPGIYNEQFF
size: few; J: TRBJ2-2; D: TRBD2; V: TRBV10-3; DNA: TGTGCCATCCCAGGGGGACTAGCGGGGGACCCGAACACCGGGGAGCTGTTTTTT; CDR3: CAIPGGLAGDPNTGELFF
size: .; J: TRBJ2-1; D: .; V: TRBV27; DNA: TGTGCCAGCAGCCCCATCGGGGTAGGGTCTTTCTACAATGAGCAGTTCTTC; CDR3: CASSPIGVGSFYNEQFF
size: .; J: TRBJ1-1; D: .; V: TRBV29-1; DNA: TGCAGCGGACGGGACCGAGGAACTGAAGCTTTCTTT; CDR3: CSGRDRGTEAFF
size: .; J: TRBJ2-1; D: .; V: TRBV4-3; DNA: TGCGCCAGCAGCCTCCTATGGGGGCGGTACAATGAGCAGTTCTTC; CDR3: CASSLLWGRYNEQFF
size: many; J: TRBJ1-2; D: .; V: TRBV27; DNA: TGTGCCAGCAGTTTATCTAGACAGTTCTATGGCTACACCTTC; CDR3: CASSLSRQFYGYTF